This is a list of T cell receptor beta chains from one sample in a study of cytomegalovirus exposure and HLA in healthy donors. Profiled with immunoSEQ multiplex PCR; TCRdb holds only in-frame clones, not every one. Among approximately 110,000 clones listed, less than 70% were seen once. The sequenced sample consisted of PBMCs. These receptor sequences come from a woman in her seventies in good health and CMV-seropositive. Each CDR3 is given with its conserved first and last residue. D genes are given only for firm matches.

j_call | v_call | d_call | cdr3_aa
TRBJ2-2 | TRBV5-1 | NA | CASSFIQTGELFF
TRBJ2-7 | TRBV10-3 | TRBD1 | CAISSDRGAYEQYF
TRBJ1-4 | TRBV7-2 | NA | CASSLAYGGINEKLFF
TRBJ2-2 | TRBV11-2 | TRBD2 | CASSLTGLAATGELFF
TRBJ2-5 | TRBV7-2 | NA | CASSLSYQETQYF
TRBJ2-3 | TRBV9 | NA | CASSEGGTQDTQYF
TRBJ2-5 | TRBV4-1 | NA | CASSPQAPGPQDQETQYF
TRBJ1-6 | TRBV2 | NA | CASSGQLNSPLHF
TRBJ1-5 | TRBV30 | TRBD1 | CAWSVHQRGHNQPQHF
TRBJ2-7 | TRBV11-2 | TRBD1 | CASSLGTGVYEQYF
TRBJ2-1 | TRBV30 | NA | CAWRNRGLAYNEQFF
TRBJ2-7 | TRBV30 | TRBD1 | CARDLGQGDEQYF
TRBJ1-1 | TRBV5-6 | NA | CASSKQVNTEAFF
TRBJ1-3 | TRBV6-5 | NA | CASSYSPRRDGNTIYF
TRBJ2-7 | TRBV6-1 | NA | CASSETLGSYEQYF
TRBJ1-5 | TRBV6-1 | TRBD1 | CASISQGQGNQPQHF
TRBJ1-2 | TRBV25-1 | TRBD1 | CASSEYTGGNYGYTF
TRBJ2-6 | TRBV30 | NA | CAWIPGAGANVLTF
TRBJ1-1 | TRBV2 | TRBD1 | CASSGQGANTEAFF
TRBJ1-4 | TRBV6-1 | TRBD1 | CASSMTGGGGEKLFF
TRBJ2-7 | TRBV15 | NA | CATSRDSYLYEQYF
TRBJ1-1 | TRBV29-1 | TRBD1 | CSGERQGDRESTEAFF
TRBJ2-5 | TRBV19 | TRBD1 | CASSPSSRGLETQYF
TRBJ1-6 | TRBV7-2 | NA | CASQGAGDYNSPLHF
TRBJ1-2 | TRBV10-3 | TRBD1 | CAISEIQGLDGYTF
TRBJ1-1 | TRBV6-6 | NA | CASQAASNTEAFF
TRBJ2-6 | TRBV15 | NA | CATSRVGGSGANVLTF
TRBJ2-4 | TRBV15 | NA | CATSTRQASIAKNIQYF
TRBJ2-5 | TRBV4-2 | NA | CASSQGQDQETQYF
TRBJ1-1 | TRBV6-1 | NA | CASSLQGPNTEAFF
TRBJ1-1 | TRBV30 | NA | CAWIATPGAFF
TRBJ2-6 | TRBV7-6 | TRBD2 | CASSLKTSGGSGANVLTF
TRBJ1-6 | TRBV5-3 | NA | CARSLENRDSYNSPLHF
TRBJ2-7 | TRBV5-1 | NA | CASSPTTVRQYEQYF
TRBJ2-4 | TRBV15 | NA | CATSREGTGGSDIQYF
TRBJ1-1 | TRBV30 | NA | CAWRRGLNTEAFF
TRBJ2-7 | TRBV6-6 | NA | CASSRSESSYEQYF
TRBJ1-2 | TRBV29-1 | TRBD1 | CSVERDSFYGYTF